The rows below give T cell receptor beta chains drawn from one sample of a study of T cells after yellow fever vaccination. TCRdb ran MiXCR on the 5' RACE reads and lists one entry per CDR3 protein. This table has about 230,000 distinct CDR3 sequences, less than 7.5% appearing once. The material was CD4+ T cells sorted from PBMCs, obtained on the day of the yellow fever booster vaccination. These receptors all come from a man aged 25-45 years who received the YFV17D yellow fever vaccine. Both conserved end residues are part of each CDR3. Fields, in order: D gene, J gene, clone size, V gene, CDR3 DNA, CDR3 protein. A D gene is named only where the DNA matches it firmly. Not all rows give a size; the values are once, few, many and, for expanded clones, a class.

NA,TRBJ2-1,NA,TRBV5-1,TGCGCCAGCAGCTTGGGGATTCAGGGCTCCTACAATGAGCAGTTCTTC,CASSLGIQGSYNEQFF
NA,TRBJ2-4,NA,TRBV2,TGTGCCTTCAGCCCCACCGATTGGGGGATTGGGACCAAAAACATTCAGTACTTC,CAFSPTDWGIGTKNIQYF
NA,TRBJ1-2,many,TRBV7-2,TGTGCCAGCAGCTTAACAGGAGCCTATGGCTACACCTTC,CASSLTGAYGYTF
TRBD1,TRBJ1-1,few,TRBV12-3/TRBV12-4,TGTGCCAGCAGTTTAGCGGGGACAGGCCGAATGGAAGCTTTCTTT,CASSLAGTGRMEAFF
TRBD1,TRBJ2-5,few,TRBV5-4,TGTGCCAGCAGCTTGCGGCAGGGGGAAGAGACCCAGTACTTC,CASSLRQGEETQYF
NA,TRBJ2-7,NA,TRBV21-1,TGTGCCAGCAGCAGGTCTTTTAAATCCTACGAGCAGTACTTC,CASSRSFKSYEQYF
NA,TRBJ2-7,NA,TRBV21-1,TGTGCCAGCAGCCCGCCTAGCGGGAGGGCCTACGAGCAGTACTTC,CASSPPSGRAYEQYF
NA,TRBJ2-1,NA,TRBV3-1,TGTGCCAGCAGCCAAGAACTGGCGTCTCGTGAGCAGTTCTTC,CASSQELASREQFF
TRBD2,TRBJ2-7,few,TRBV5-6,TGTGCCAGCGGGATAGCGGGAACCTACGAGCAGTACTTC,CASGIAGTYEQYF
NA,TRBJ2-3,many,TRBV7-3,TGTGCCAGCCGGCCGGGACTTACCACAGATACGCAGTATTTT,CASRPGLTTDTQYF
NA,TRBJ2-1,few,TRBV11-3,TGTGCCAGCAGCACCACCCTGGGTCGGGTCAGTGAGCAGTTCTTC,CASSTTLGRVSEQFF
TRBD2,TRBJ2-7,many,TRBV2,TGTGCCAGCAGCGAAACCCTAGCGGGAGGCCTCTACGAGCAGTACTTC,CASSETLAGGLYEQYF
NA,TRBJ2-5,many,TRBV10-1,TGCGCCAGCAGCAAGAACCGGGCCTCCGGGACCCAGTACTTC,CASSKNRASGTQYF
TRBD2,TRBJ2-1,NA,TRBV3-1,TGTGCCAGCAGCCAAGGGACTAGCGGGGCCATGGGGGAGCAGTTCTTC,CASSQGTSGAMGEQFF
TRBD2,TRBJ2-7,NA,TRBV3-1,TGTGCCAGCAGCCATCGGGCGGGAGCCCACGTGGAGCAGTACTTC,CASSHRAGAHVEQYF
NA,TRBJ2-3,many,TRBV5-6,TGTGCCAGCAGCTGGGGACTAGATACGCAGTATTTT,CASSWGLDTQYF
NA,TRBJ1-2,many,TRBV6-5,TGTGCCAGCAGTTACTTAGCCGCAGGCAACTATGGCTACACCTTC,CASSYLAAGNYGYTF
TRBD2,TRBJ2-7,few,TRBV18,TGTGCCAGCTCACAATCTAGCGGGAAAATAAACGAGCAGTACTTC,CASSQSSGKINEQYF
NA,TRBJ2-5,NA,TRBV25-1,TGTGCCAGCGCTAAAGAGACCCAGTACTTC,CASAKETQYF
TRBD2,TRBJ2-3,many,TRBV14,TGTGCCAGCAGCCAAGGACTAGCGGGAGGGACCTATCGCACAGATACGCAGTATTTT,CASSQGLAGGTYRTDTQYF
NA,TRBJ2-7,NA,TRBV7-2,TGTGCCAGCAGCCCCCTTTTAGGGTTCGAGCAGTACTTC,CASSPLLGFEQYF
TRBD2,TRBJ2-3,many,TRBV24-1,TGTGCCACCAGTGACAGAAAGAAAGGAAAGGCTAGCGGGGCGGATACGCAGTATTTT,CATSDRKKGKASGADTQYF
NA,TRBJ1-1,few,TRBV10-3,TGTGCCATCAGTGAAGGGACACTGAACACTGAAGCTTTCTTT,CAISEGTLNTEAFF
NA,TRBJ2-2,many,TRBV12-3/TRBV12-4,TGTGCCAGCAGTTTTGAGGAGACAGTCACCGGGGAGCTGTTTTTT,CASSFEETVTGELFF
TRBD2,TRBJ2-5,many,TRBV12-3/TRBV12-4,TGTGCCAGCACCCCCGGGACTAAAGAGACCCAGTACTTC,CASTPGTKETQYF
NA,TRBJ2-1,NA,TRBV27,TGTGCCAGCATAGGAGGCGGGTATAGAGTAGGTGAGCAGTTCTTC,CASIGGGYRVGEQFF
TRBD1,TRBJ2-3,many,TRBV25-1,TGTGCCAGCAGACGGGACAGTAATACGCAGTATTTT,CASRRDSNTQYF
TRBD2,TRBJ2-1,many,TRBV29-1,TGCAGCGTCGACTGGGGGGGAGGGTTCTTC,CSVDWGGGFF
NA,TRBJ2-3,many,TRBV4-2,TGTGCCAGCAGCCAAGATAAGAGCCTAGATACGCAGTATTTT,CASSQDKSLDTQYF
TRBD2,TRBJ2-7,NA,TRBV7-2,TGTGCCAGCAGCCAAGACGGGACTAGCCTCTCCTACGAGCAGTACTTC,CASSQDGTSLSYEQYF
NA,TRBJ2-5,many,TRBV12-3/TRBV12-4,TGTGCCAGCATCCCGGGACAAGCGGGGACCCAGTACTTC,CASIPGQAGTQYF
TRBD2,TRBJ2-7,NA,TRBV7-6,TGTGCCAGCAGCTTGTCCCAGGCGGGAGTCTCCTACGAGCAGTACTTC,CASSLSQAGVSYEQYF
NA,TRBJ2-3,many,TRBV12-3/TRBV12-4,TGTGCCAGCAGTTTTGACAACACAGATACGCAGTATTTT,CASSFDNTDTQYF
TRBD2,TRBJ2-4,few,TRBV15,TGTGCCACCAGCAGAGATAGTCTAGCGGGAGTGTTAGCCCGTTCCAAAAACATTCAGTACTTC,CATSRDSLAGVLARSKNIQYF
NA,TRBJ1-1,many,TRBV7-9,TGTGCCAGCAGCTCGGTGGCGAACACTGAAGCTTTCTTT,CASSSVANTEAFF
NA,TRBJ1-3,NA,TRBV7-8,TGTGCCAGCAGTTTAACTTTACGCAACTCTGGAAACACCATATATTTT,CASSLTLRNSGNTIYF
NA,TRBJ2-7,few,TRBV27,TGTGCCAGTAATTCCAACGGGGGGCCTTACGAGCAGTACTTC,CASNSNGGPYEQYF
TRBD1,TRBJ2-1,NA,TRBV7-2,TGTGCCAGCAGCCCCCTTGGTAGACAGGGGATCTACAATGAGCAGTTCTTC,CASSPLGRQGIYNEQFF
TRBD2,TRBJ2-5,many,TRBV29-1,TGCAGCGTTGCTCAGGGACTAGCTGAGACCCAGTACTTC,CSVAQGLAETQYF
TRBD2,TRBJ2-7,NA,TRBV6-1,TGTGCCAGCAGTACCCCGGGACTAGCGGGAAGCTTCTACGAGCAGTACTTC,CASSTPGLAGSFYEQYF
NA,TRBJ2-5,NA,TRBV6-2/TRBV6-3,TGTGCCAGCAGTTACCTGACAGGACAAGAGACCCAGTACTTC,CASSYLTGQETQYF
TRBD1,TRBJ1-2,NA,TRBV5-6,TGTGCCAGCACTTCCTCCGGGACAGACTATGGCTACACCTTC,CASTSSGTDYGYTF
NA,TRBJ1-1,many,TRBV7-9,TGTGCCGGTGAGGAGGTTACGAACACTGAAGCTTTCTTT,CAGEEVTNTEAFF
TRBD2,TRBJ2-7,few,TRBV5-1,TGCGCCAGCAGTCTGGATGGGAGCGGGAGAAGGTACGAGCAGTACTTC,CASSLDGSGRRYEQYF
NA,TRBJ2-5,NA,TRBV6-1,TGTGCCAGCACCCGGGTCGGGGGGCGGGGGACCCAGTACTTC,CASTRVGGRGTQYF
NA,TRBJ2-2,many,TRBV7-4,TGTGCCAGCAGCCGGTCCCGACAGTGCCAAGGCACCGGGGAGCTGTTTTTT,CASSRSRQCQGTGELFF
NA,TRBJ2-7,few,TRBV3-1,TGTGCCAGCAGCGTGGGTCCCTCGGACGAGCAGTACTTC,CASSVGPSDEQYF
TRBD2,TRBJ2-7,few,TRBV14,TGTGCCAGCAGCCCCGGGACTAGCGGGAGAATGTGGTGGCTGGGGCAGTACTTC,CASSPGTSGRMWWLGQYF
TRBD2,TRBJ2-3,many,TRBV5-4,TGTGCCAGCAGCGTGGGACTAGCGGGCACAGATACGCAGTATTTT,CASSVGLAGTDTQYF
NA,TRBJ2-5,NA,TRBV20-1,TGCAGTGCTAGAGATAGAAGCACCGAGACCCAGTACTTC,CSARDRSTETQYF
NA,TRBJ1-4,few,TRBV20-1,TGCAGTGCCCGGTCACCCCTAGTGGCAGTCGAAAAACTGTTTTTT,CSARSPLVAVEKLFF
NA,TRBJ2-5,few,TRBV27,TGTGCCAGCAGTTTATTGGGTGGGACCCAGTACTTC,CASSLLGGTQYF
NA,TRBJ1-2,many,TRBV6-5,TGTGCCAGCAGTCAGCCGGCTCTTAACTATGGCTACACCTTC,CASSQPALNYGYTF
NA,TRBJ1-1,few,TRBV5-1,TGCGCCAGCAGCAGGGGCAGTATGAACACTGAAGCTTTCTTT,CASSRGSMNTEAFF
NA,TRBJ2-1,many,TRBV20-1,TGCAGTGCTCCTGATCGGACAGACAATGAGCAGTTCTTC,CSAPDRTDNEQFF